A selection of T cell receptor beta chains follows, all from one sample in a study of cytomegalovirus exposure and HLA in healthy donors. The protocol was immunoSEQ multiplex PCR, while the TCRdb copy is restricted to in-frame clones and leaves out a portion. The sample has more than 55,000 clones, approximately 83% seen once. The specimen was PBMCs. The origin of the receptors is a man in his thirties or forties in good health and CMV-seronegative. Each CDR3 is given with its conserved first and last residue. Fields, in order: D gene, clone size, V gene, J gene, CDR3 DNA, CDR3 protein. The D gene is left open where the match is weak. Some rows mark clone size as missing; the rest say once, few, many or name a class of expanded clone.

d_call: .; clone_size: once; v_call: TRBV27; j_call: TRBJ2-4; cdr3_nt: TGTGCCAGCAGTCCCACTCCGGGCGGGTCTAGGAACATTCAGTACTTC; cdr3_aa: CASSPTPGGSRNIQYF
d_call: .; clone_size: .; v_call: TRBV29-1; j_call: TRBJ1-2; cdr3_nt: TGCAGCGTTGAAGTGGGGACAAGGGGCGGCTACACCTTC; cdr3_aa: CSVEVGTRGGYTF
d_call: .; clone_size: .; v_call: TRBV11-3; j_call: TRBJ1-2; cdr3_nt: TGTGCCAGCAGCATGAACACAGGGCATGGCTACACCTTC; cdr3_aa: CASSMNTGHGYTF
d_call: TRBD2; clone_size: .; v_call: TRBV15; j_call: TRBJ2-7; cdr3_nt: TGTGCCACCAGCAGAGAACTAGCGGGGACCTACGAGCAGTACTTC; cdr3_aa: CATSRELAGTYEQYF
d_call: TRBD2; clone_size: .; v_call: TRBV19; j_call: TRBJ2-3; cdr3_nt: TGTGCCAGTAGTAGGGGACTAGCGGAGGCAGATACGCAGTATTTT; cdr3_aa: CASSRGLAEADTQYF
d_call: .; clone_size: .; v_call: TRBV27; j_call: TRBJ1-2; cdr3_nt: TGTGCCAGCAGTTTAACAGGGACCTTCGTGTATGGCTACACCTTC; cdr3_aa: CASSLTGTFVYGYTF
d_call: TRBD1; clone_size: few; v_call: TRBV5-4; j_call: TRBJ1-2; cdr3_nt: TGTGCCAGCAGCTTGGGACAGGGTAAGGAGGGCTACACCTTC; cdr3_aa: CASSLGQGKEGYTF
d_call: .; clone_size: .; v_call: TRBV7-2; j_call: TRBJ2-2; cdr3_nt: TGTGCCAGCAGCTTAGGCCCCAGCGGGCTCACCGGGGAGCTGTTTTTT; cdr3_aa: CASSLGPSGLTGELFF
d_call: .; clone_size: .; v_call: TRBV15; j_call: TRBJ1-1; cdr3_nt: TGTGCCACCAGCAGAGATTGGCAGAACACTGAAGCTTTCTTT; cdr3_aa: CATSRDWQNTEAFF
d_call: .; clone_size: .; v_call: TRBV19; j_call: TRBJ2-1; cdr3_nt: TGTGCCAGTAGTATAGGAGCGGGTGGCTACAATGAGCAGTTCTTC; cdr3_aa: CASSIGAGGYNEQFF
d_call: TRBD1; clone_size: .; v_call: TRBV27; j_call: TRBJ2-1; cdr3_nt: TGTGCCAGCTTCCCCGGACAGGGGGGATACAATGAGCAGTTCTTC; cdr3_aa: CASFPGQGGYNEQFF
d_call: TRBD2; clone_size: .; v_call: TRBV7-9; j_call: TRBJ2-3; cdr3_nt: TGTGCCAGCAGCTTACGTCAAACTAGCGGGAGGGATACGCAGTATTTT; cdr3_aa: CASSLRQTSGRDTQYF
d_call: TRBD1; clone_size: few; v_call: TRBV7-3; j_call: TRBJ1-1; cdr3_nt: TGTGCCAGCAGCCTCCGGACAGGGACTGAAGCTTTCTTT; cdr3_aa: CASSLRTGTEAFF
d_call: TRBD2; clone_size: .; v_call: TRBV5-4; j_call: TRBJ2-7; cdr3_nt: TGTGCCAGCAGCACCCGACTAGCGGGAGGCACCTCCTACGAGCAGTACTTC; cdr3_aa: CASSTRLAGGTSYEQYF
d_call: TRBD1; clone_size: .; v_call: TRBV9; j_call: TRBJ1-5; cdr3_nt: TGTGCCAGCAGTTACAGGGGCTTAAGCAATCAGCCCCAGCATTTT; cdr3_aa: CASSYRGLSNQPQHF
d_call: .; clone_size: .; v_call: TRBV14; j_call: TRBJ2-5; cdr3_nt: TGTGCCAGCAGCCAGGGAGCTGGGGGGGAGACCCAGTACTTC; cdr3_aa: CASSQGAGGETQYF
d_call: TRBD1; clone_size: .; v_call: TRBV15; j_call: TRBJ2-7; cdr3_nt: TGTGCCACCAGCAGAGGTGGGACAGTCGACGAGCAGTACTTC; cdr3_aa: CATSRGGTVDEQYF
d_call: .; clone_size: once; v_call: TRBV18; j_call: TRBJ1-1; cdr3_nt: TGTGCCAGCTCAATGAACCCTGGGGCCGGCACTGAAGCTTTCTTT; cdr3_aa: CASSMNPGAGTEAFF
d_call: TRBD2; clone_size: .; v_call: TRBV7-9; j_call: TRBJ2-1; cdr3_nt: TGTGCCAGCAGCTTAGTTAGCGGGAGGACGTACAATGAGCAGTTCTTC; cdr3_aa: CASSLVSGRTYNEQFF
d_call: TRBD2; clone_size: .; v_call: TRBV25-1; j_call: TRBJ2-1; cdr3_nt: TGTGCCAGCACCCCGACGGGACTAGCGGGCCAATACAATGAGCAGTTCTTC; cdr3_aa: CASTPTGLAGQYNEQFF
d_call: .; clone_size: .; v_call: TRBV18; j_call: TRBJ1-3; cdr3_nt: TGTGCCAGCTCACCAGAGGTCAGGGAAGGAAACACCATATATTTT; cdr3_aa: CASSPEVREGNTIYF
d_call: .; clone_size: .; v_call: TRBV10-2; j_call: TRBJ2-1; cdr3_nt: TGCGCCAGCAGTGAGTCAGGTAGCGGCGTCAATGAGCAGTTCTTC; cdr3_aa: CASSESGSGVNEQFF
d_call: .; clone_size: .; v_call: TRBV7-6; j_call: TRBJ2-7; cdr3_nt: TGTGCCAGCAGCCCTCCGGGACTCCCGTGCGAGCAGTACTTC; cdr3_aa: CASSPPGLPCEQYF
d_call: .; clone_size: once; v_call: TRBV6-5; j_call: TRBJ1-2; cdr3_nt: TGTGCCAGCAGTTTAGGAGGGTATGGCTACACCTTC; cdr3_aa: CASSLGGYGYTF
d_call: TRBD2; clone_size: .; v_call: TRBV9; j_call: TRBJ2-3; cdr3_nt: TGTGCCAGCAGCGTAGTAGCGGGAGGCCACTTTAGCACAGATACGCAGTATTTT; cdr3_aa: CASSVVAGGHFSTDTQYF
d_call: .; clone_size: few; v_call: TRBV5-6; j_call: TRBJ1-1; cdr3_nt: TGTGCCAGCAGCTTGACAGAGAACACTGAAGCTTTCTTT; cdr3_aa: CASSLTENTEAFF
d_call: .; clone_size: .; v_call: TRBV27; j_call: TRBJ1-6; cdr3_nt: TGTGCCAGCAGTTTATCATACCGGACAGTCAATAATTCACCCCTCCACTTT; cdr3_aa: CASSLSYRTVNNSPLHF
d_call: TRBD1; clone_size: .; v_call: TRBV7-6; j_call: TRBJ2-7; cdr3_nt: TGTGCCAGCAGCCCTGTCTTAGGGACAGGGGCTGTCATCGAGCAGTACTTC; cdr3_aa: CASSPVLGTGAVIEQYF
d_call: .; clone_size: few; v_call: TRBV5-4; j_call: TRBJ2-5; cdr3_nt: TGTGCCAGCAGCTTCGGGGTCGTGGAGACCCAGTACTTC; cdr3_aa: CASSFGVVETQYF
d_call: .; clone_size: once; v_call: TRBV25-1; j_call: TRBJ2-7; cdr3_nt: TGTGCCAGCAGCAGGGTGGGCTACGAGCAGTACTTC; cdr3_aa: CASSRVGYEQYF
d_call: TRBD1; clone_size: .; v_call: TRBV5-1; j_call: TRBJ2-3; cdr3_nt: TGCGCCAGCAGCTACCTCCGGGACAGGGGGACAGATACGCAGTATTTT; cdr3_aa: CASSYLRDRGTDTQYF